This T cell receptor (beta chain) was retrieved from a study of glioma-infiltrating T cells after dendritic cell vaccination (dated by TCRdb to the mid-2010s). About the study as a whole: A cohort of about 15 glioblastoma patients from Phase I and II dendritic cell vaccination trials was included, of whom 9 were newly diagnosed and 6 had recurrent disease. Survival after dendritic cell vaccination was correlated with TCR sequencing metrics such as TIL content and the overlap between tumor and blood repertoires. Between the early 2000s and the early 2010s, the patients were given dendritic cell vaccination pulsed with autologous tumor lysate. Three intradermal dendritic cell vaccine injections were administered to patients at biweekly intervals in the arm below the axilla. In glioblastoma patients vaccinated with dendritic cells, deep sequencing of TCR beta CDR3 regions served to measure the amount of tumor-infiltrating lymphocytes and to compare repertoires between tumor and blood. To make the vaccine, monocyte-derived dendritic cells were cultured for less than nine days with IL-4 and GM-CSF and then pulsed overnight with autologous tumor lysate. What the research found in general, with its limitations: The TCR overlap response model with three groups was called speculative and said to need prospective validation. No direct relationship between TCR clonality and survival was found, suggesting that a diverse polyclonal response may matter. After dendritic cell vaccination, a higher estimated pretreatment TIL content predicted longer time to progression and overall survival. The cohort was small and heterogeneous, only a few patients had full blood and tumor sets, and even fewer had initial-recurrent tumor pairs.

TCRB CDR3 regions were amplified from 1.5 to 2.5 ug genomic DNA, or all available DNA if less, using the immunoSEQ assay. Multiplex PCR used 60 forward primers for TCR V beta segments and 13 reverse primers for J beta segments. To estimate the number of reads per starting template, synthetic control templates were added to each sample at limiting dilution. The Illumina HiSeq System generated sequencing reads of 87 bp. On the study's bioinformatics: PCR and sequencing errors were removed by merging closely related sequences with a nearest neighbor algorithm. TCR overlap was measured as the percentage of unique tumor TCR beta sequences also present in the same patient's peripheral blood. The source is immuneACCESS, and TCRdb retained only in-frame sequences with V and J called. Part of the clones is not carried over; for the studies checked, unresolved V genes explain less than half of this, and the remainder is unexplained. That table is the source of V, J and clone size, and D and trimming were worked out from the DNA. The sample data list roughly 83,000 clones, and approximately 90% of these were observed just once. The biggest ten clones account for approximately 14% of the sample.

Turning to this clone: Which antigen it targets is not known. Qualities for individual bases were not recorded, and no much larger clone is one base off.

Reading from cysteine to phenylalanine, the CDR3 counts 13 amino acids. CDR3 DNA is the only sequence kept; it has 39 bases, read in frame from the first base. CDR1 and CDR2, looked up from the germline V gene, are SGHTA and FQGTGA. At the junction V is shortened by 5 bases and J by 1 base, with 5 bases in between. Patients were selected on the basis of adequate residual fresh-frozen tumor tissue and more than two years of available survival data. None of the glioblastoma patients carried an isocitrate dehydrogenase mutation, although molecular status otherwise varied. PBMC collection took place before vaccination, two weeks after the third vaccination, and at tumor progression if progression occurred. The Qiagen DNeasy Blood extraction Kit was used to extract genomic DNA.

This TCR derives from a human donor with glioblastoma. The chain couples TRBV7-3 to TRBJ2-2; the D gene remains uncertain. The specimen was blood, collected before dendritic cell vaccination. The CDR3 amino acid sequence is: CASSPKNTGELFF. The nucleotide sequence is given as TGTGCCAGCAGCCCAAAGAACACCGGGGAGCTGTTTTTT.